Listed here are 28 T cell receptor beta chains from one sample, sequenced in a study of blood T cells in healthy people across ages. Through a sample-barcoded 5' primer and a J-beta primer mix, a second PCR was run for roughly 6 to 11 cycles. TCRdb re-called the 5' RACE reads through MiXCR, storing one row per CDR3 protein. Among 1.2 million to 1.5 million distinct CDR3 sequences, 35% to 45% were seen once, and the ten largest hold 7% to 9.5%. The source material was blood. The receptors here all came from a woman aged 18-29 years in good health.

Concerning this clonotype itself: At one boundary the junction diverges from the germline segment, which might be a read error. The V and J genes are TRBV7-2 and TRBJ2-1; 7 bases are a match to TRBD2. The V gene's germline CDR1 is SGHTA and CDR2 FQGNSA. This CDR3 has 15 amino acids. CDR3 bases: TGTGCCATCAGCTCCCGGGACTATCTTTTCACTGAGCAGTTCTTC. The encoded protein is CAISSRDYLFTEQFF.

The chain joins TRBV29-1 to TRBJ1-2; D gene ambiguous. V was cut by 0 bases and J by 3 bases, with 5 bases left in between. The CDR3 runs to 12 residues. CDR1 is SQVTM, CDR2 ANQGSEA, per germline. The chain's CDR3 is CSVEDRYYGYTF. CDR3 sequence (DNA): TGCAGCGTTGAAGATAGGTACTATGGCTACACCTTC.

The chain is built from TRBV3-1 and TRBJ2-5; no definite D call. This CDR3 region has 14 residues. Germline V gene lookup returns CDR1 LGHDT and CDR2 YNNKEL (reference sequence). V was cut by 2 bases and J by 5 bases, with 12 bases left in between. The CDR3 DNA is TGTGCCAGCAGCCAATGGTCTAGTCTTGAGACCCAGTACTTC. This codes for CASSQWSSLETQYF.

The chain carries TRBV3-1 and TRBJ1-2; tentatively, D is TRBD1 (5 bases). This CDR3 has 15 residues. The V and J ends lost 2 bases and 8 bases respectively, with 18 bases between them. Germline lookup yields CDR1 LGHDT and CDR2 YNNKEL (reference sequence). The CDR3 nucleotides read TGTGCCAGCAGCCAATACCAAACCCCCAGGGAGGGCTACACCTTC. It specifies CASSQYQTPREGYTF.

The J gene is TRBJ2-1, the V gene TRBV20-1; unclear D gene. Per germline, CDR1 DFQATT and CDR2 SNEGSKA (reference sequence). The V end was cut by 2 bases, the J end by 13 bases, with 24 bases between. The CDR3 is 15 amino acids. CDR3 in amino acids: CSARSLRTNQETQFF. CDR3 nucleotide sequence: TGCAGTGCTAGAAGTCTTCGAACGAACCAAGAGACCCAGTTCTTC.

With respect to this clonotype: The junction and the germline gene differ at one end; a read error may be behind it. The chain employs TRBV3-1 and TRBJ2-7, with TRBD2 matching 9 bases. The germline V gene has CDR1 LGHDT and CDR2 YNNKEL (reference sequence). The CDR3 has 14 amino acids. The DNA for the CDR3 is TGTGCCGGCAGCCTGGGACTAGCAGCGTACGAGCAGTACTTC. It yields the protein CAGSLGLAAYEQYF.

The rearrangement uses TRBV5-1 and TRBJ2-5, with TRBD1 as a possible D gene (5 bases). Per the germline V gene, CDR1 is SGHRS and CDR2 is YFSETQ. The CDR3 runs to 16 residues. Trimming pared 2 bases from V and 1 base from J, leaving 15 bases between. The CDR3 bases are TGCGCCAGCAGCTTACAAGGGGATACATCCCAAGAGACCCAGTACTTC. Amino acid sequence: CASSLQGDTSQETQYF. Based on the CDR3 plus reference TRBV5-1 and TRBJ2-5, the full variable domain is KAGVTQTPRYLIKTRGQQVTLSCSPISGHRSVSWYQQTPGQGLQFLFEYFSETQRNKGNFPGRFSGRQFSNSRSEMNVSTLELGDSALYLCASSLQGDTSQETQYFGPGTRLLVL.

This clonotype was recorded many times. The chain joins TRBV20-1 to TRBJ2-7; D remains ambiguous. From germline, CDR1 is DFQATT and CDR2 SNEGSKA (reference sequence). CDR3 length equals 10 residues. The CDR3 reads CSARGDEQYF. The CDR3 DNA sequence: TGCAGCGCCCGAGGAGACGAGCAGTACTTC.

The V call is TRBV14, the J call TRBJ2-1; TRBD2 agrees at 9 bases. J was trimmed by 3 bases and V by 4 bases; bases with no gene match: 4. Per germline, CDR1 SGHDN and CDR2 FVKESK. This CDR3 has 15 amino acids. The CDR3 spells CASSPGLAYYNEQFF. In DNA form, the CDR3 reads TGTGCCAGCAGCCCTGGACTAGCGTACTACAATGAGCAGTTCTTC.

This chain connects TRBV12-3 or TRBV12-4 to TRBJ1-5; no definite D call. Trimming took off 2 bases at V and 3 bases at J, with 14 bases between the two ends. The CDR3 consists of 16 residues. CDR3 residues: CASSLPPGMTNQPQHF. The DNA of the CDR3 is TGTGCCAGCAGTTTACCTCCGGGGATGACCAATCAGCCCCAGCATTTT.

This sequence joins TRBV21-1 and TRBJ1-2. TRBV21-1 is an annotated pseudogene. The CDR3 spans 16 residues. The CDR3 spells CASSKGNIPFDYGYTF. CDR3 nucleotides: TGTGCCAGCAGCAAAGGGAACATTCCTTTCGACTATGGCTACACCTTC.

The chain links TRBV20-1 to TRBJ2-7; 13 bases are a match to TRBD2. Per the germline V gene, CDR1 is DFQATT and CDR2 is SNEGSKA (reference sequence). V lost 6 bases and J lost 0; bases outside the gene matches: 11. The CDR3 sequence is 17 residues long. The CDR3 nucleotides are TGCAGTGCGGATAGACTAGCGGGAGGCCCAAGCTCCTACGAGCAGTACTTC. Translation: CSADRLAGGPSSYEQYF.

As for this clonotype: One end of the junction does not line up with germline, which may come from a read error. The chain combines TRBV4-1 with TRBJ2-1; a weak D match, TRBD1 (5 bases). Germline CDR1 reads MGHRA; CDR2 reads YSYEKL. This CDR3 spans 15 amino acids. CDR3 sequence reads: CASSQDLGRANERFF. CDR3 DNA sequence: TGCGCCAGCAGCCAAGATCTGGGCAGGGCGAATGAGCGGTTCTTC.

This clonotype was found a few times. The CDR3 bases are TGCAGCGTCGGGACTAGCGGGAGTAGGTCCTACAATGAGCAGTTCTTC. It translates to CSVGTSGSRSYNEQFF. The chain joins TRBV29-1 to TRBJ2-1; TRBD2 matches at 14 bases. Germline loops: CDR1 SQVTM, CDR2 ANQGSEA. Trimming took 6 bases from V and 1 from J; bases not matched to a gene: 5. The CDR3 runs to 16 residues.

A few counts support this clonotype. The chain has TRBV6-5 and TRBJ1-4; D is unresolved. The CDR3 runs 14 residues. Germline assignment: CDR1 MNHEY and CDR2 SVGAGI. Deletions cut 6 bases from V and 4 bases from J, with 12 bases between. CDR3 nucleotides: TGTGCCAGCAGGGAAAGGCCTAATAATGAAAAACTGTTTTTT. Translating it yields CASRERPNNEKLFF.

Here the CDR3 DNA reads TGCAGTGCCCGTCCAAAAGTGGGTTCACCCCTCCACTTT. The encoded protein is CSARPKVGSPLHF. V and J are TRBV20-1 and TRBJ1-6; D is uncertain. The CDR3 runs 13 residues. V was clipped by 6 bases and J by 9 bases, with 15 bases between them. CDR1 DFQATT and CDR2 SNEGSKA come from the germline V gene (reference sequence).

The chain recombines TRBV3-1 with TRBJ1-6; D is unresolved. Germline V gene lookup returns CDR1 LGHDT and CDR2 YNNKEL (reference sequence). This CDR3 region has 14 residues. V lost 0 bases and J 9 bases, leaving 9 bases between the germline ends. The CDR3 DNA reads TGTGCCAGCAGCCAAGAAATGGAATCTTCACCCCTCCACTTT. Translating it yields CASSQEMESSPLHF.

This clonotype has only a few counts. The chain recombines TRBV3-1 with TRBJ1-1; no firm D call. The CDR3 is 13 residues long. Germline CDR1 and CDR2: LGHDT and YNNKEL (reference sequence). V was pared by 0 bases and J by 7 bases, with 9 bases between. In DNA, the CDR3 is TGTGCCAGCAGCCAAGATCTTGGAGGTGAAGCTTTCTTT. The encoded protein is CASSQDLGGEAFF.

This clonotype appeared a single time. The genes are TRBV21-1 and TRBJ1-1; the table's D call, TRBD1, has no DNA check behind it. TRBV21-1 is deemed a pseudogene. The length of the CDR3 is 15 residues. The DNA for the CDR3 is TGTGCCAGCAGCAAAGTGTCAGGGGGCGACACTGAAGCTTTCTTT. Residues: CASSKVSGGDTEAFF.

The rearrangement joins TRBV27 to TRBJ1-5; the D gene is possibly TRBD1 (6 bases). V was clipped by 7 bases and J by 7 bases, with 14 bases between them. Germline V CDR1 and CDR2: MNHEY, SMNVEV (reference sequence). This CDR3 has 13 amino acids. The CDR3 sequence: CASKGVGGQPQHF. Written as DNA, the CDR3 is TGTGCCAGCAAAGGGGTAGGGGGACAGCCCCAGCATTTT.

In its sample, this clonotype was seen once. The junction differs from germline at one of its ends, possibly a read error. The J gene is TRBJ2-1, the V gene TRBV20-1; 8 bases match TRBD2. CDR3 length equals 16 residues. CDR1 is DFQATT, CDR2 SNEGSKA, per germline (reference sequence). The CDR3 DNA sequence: TGCAGTGCTAGAACTAGCGGATCGAGCTCCTACGATGAGCGGTTCTTC. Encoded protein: CSARTSGSSSYDERFF.

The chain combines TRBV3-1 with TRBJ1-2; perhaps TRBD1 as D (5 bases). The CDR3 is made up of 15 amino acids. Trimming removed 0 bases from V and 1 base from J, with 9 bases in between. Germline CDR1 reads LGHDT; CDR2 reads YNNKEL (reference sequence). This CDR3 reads CASSQDDRINYGYTF. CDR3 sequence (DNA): TGTGCCAGCAGCCAAGATGACAGAATTAACTATGGCTACACCTTC.

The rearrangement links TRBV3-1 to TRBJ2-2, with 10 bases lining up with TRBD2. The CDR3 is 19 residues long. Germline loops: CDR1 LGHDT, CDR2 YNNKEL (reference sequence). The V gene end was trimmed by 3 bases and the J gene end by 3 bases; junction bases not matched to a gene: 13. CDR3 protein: CASSHPGTSASTDTGELFF. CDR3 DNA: TGTGCCAGCAGCCACCCCGGGACTAGCGCCTCAACGGACACCGGGGAGCTGTTTTTT.

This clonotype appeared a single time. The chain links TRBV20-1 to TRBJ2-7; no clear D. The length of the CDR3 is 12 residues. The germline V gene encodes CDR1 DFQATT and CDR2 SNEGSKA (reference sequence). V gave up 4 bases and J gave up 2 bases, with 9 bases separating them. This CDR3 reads CSAKDRPYEQYF. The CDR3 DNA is TGCAGTGCTAAGGATCGACCCTACGAGCAGTACTTC.

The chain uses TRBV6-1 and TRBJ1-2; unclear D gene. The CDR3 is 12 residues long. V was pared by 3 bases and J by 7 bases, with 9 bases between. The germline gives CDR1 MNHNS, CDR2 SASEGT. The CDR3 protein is CASSDTLGGYTF. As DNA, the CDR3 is TGTGCCAGCAGTGACACTTTAGGTGGCTACACCTTC.

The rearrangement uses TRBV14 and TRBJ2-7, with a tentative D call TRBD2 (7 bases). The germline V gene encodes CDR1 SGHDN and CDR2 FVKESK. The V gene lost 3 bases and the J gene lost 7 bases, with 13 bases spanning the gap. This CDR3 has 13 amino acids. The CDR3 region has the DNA TGTGCCAGCAGCCACGAGAAGGGGGGGGAGCAGTACTTC. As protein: CASSHEKGGEQYF.

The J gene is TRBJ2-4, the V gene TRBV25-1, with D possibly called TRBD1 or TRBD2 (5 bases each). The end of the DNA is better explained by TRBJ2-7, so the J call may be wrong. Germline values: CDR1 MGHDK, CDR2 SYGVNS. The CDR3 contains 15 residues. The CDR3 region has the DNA TGTGCCAGCAGTTCCCGGGACGGCGGAACCCACGAGCAGTACTTC. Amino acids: CASSSRDGGTHEQYF.

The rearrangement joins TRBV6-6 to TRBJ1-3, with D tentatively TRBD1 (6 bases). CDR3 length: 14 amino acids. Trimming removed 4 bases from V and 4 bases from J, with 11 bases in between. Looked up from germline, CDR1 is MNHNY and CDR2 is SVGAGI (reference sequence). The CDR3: CASSLRTAGNTIYF. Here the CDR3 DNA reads TGTGCCAGCAGTTTGAGGACAGCCGGAAACACCATATATTTT.